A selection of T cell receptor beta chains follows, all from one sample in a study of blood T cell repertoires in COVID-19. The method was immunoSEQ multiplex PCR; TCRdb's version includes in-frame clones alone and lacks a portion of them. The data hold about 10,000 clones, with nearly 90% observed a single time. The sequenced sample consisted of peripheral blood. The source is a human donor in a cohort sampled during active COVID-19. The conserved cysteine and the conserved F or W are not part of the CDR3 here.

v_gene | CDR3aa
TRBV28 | ASNRIDNSPLH
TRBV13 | ASSLAGGPSSYNEQF
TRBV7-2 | ASSSNYYGYT
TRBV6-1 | ASSEPTGANYGYT
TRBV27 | ASSLSAPYESEAF
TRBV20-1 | SASPSGGYHEQF
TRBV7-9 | ASSSKIFVWGGSQETQY
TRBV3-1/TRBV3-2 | ASSQYTSHEQY
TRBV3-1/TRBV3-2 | ASSAQGVAEAF
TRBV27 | ASSFRLGRGQDYGYT
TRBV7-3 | ASSRDRVHEQY
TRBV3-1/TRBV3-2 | ASSRRDSEQF